The sequence of this T cell receptor beta chain was determined in a study of cytomegalovirus exposure and HLA in healthy donors. Study results and caveats: Presence/absence analysis assumed near-uniform sequencing depth across donors. Based on reports, TCR beta sequences accurately predicted HLA-A and HLA-B alleles for most subjects. Among TCR sequences, most were rare, though some public TCRs appeared in many donors.

This clone was detected a few times. No antigen is known for it. The CDR3 covers 12 residues. Germline CDR1 GTSNPN, CDR2 SVGIG (reference sequence). V trimming: 5 bases; J trimming: 3 bases; junction bases outside the gene matches: 1. Unrecorded immune exposures were likely, despite nominal health at sampling. With 60 Vbeta and 13 Jbeta primers, the PCR was carried out. Profiling relied on immunoSEQ multiplex PCR, and the TCRdb table lists in-frame clones only, not all of them. Seen here are about 160,000 clones, 76% observed once, and the top ten hold about 1.3%. Input material: PBMCs. The TCR was taken from a man aged 55 to 69 in good health and CMV-seronegative. The V gene is TRBV30, the J gene TRBJ1-3; 7 bases match TRBD1. CDR3: CAWAGGGNTIYF. CDR3 coding DNA: TGTGCCTGGGCAGGGGGTGGAAACACCATATATTTT.